This is a list of T cell receptor beta chains from one sample in a study of blood T cell repertoires in COVID-19. The table came from immunoSEQ multiplex PCR; TCRdb's copy has only in-frame clones and leaves some out. The sample contains 70,000 or so clones, roughly 87% of which appear only once. The sample was peripheral blood. These TCRs come from a woman at least 80 years old with active or convalescent COVID-19. Both conserved end residues are part of each CDR3. Fields, in order: D gene, J gene, V gene, clone size, CDR3 protein, CDR3 DNA. The D gene is left open where the match is weak. Expanded clones are given a class, and other clones once, few, many or no size at all.

d_call: NA; j_call: TRBJ1-5; v_call: TRBV6-1; clone_size: NA; cdr3_aa: CASSVSPPRASNQPQHF; cdr3_nt: TGTGCCAGCAGTGTGTCCCCGCCGAGGGCGAGCAATCAGCCCCAGCATTTT
d_call: NA; j_call: TRBJ1-6; v_call: TRBV13; clone_size: NA; cdr3_aa: CASSPAMRGSPLHF; cdr3_nt: TGTGCCAGCAGCCCCGCTATGCGGGGATCACCCCTCCACTTT
d_call: TRBD1; j_call: TRBJ1-2; v_call: TRBV4-1; clone_size: NA; cdr3_aa: CASSQEVSGGIYGYTF; cdr3_nt: TGCGCCAGCAGCCAAGAGGTTTCAGGGGGTATCTATGGCTACACCTTC
d_call: TRBD2; j_call: TRBJ2-2; v_call: TRBV2; clone_size: NA; cdr3_aa: CASRSGTSTTGELFF; cdr3_nt: TGTGCCAGCAGATCCGGGACTAGTACGACCGGGGAGCTGTTTTTT
d_call: NA; j_call: TRBJ1-1; v_call: TRBV15; clone_size: NA; cdr3_aa: CATSRRQVRTEAFF; cdr3_nt: TGTGCCACCAGCAGGAGACAGGTGAGAACTGAAGCTTTCTTT
d_call: NA; j_call: TRBJ2-1; v_call: TRBV4-3; clone_size: NA; cdr3_aa: CASSQDFRQDYNEQFF; cdr3_nt: TGCGCCAGCAGCCAAGATTTTCGACAGGACTACAATGAGCAGTTCTTC
d_call: NA; j_call: TRBJ1-2; v_call: TRBV27; clone_size: few; cdr3_aa: CASSSARNFYGYTF; cdr3_nt: TGTGCCAGCAGTTCCGCGAGGAACTTCTATGGCTACACCTTC
d_call: NA; j_call: TRBJ1-2; v_call: TRBV30; clone_size: NA; cdr3_aa: CAWSPEAGAYYGYTF; cdr3_nt: TGTGCCTGGAGCCCCGAGGCAGGGGCTTACTATGGCTACACCTTC
d_call: TRBD1; j_call: TRBJ2-7; v_call: TRBV19; clone_size: NA; cdr3_aa: CASSSGQGPYEQYF; cdr3_nt: TGTGCCAGTAGTAGCGGACAGGGGCCCTACGAGCAGTACTTC
d_call: NA; j_call: TRBJ1-5; v_call: TRBV19; clone_size: NA; cdr3_aa: CASSRQSNQPQHF; cdr3_nt: TGTGCCAGTAGTCGACAGTCCAATCAGCCCCAGCATTTT
d_call: TRBD2; j_call: TRBJ2-5; v_call: TRBV5-6; clone_size: NA; cdr3_aa: CASSLGTTQETQYF; cdr3_nt: TGTGCCAGCAGCTTAGGGACTACGCAAGAGACCCAGTACTTC
d_call: NA; j_call: TRBJ2-3; v_call: TRBV5-1; clone_size: NA; cdr3_aa: CASSLSNPSTDTQYF; cdr3_nt: TGCGCCAGCAGCTTGAGCAACCCTAGCACAGATACGCAGTATTTT
d_call: NA; j_call: TRBJ1-6; v_call: TRBV19; clone_size: few; cdr3_aa: CASGWGPRSYNSPLHF; cdr3_nt: TGTGCCAGCGGCTGGGGCCCTAGGTCCTATAATTCACCCCTCCACTTT
d_call: TRBD1; j_call: TRBJ1-1; v_call: TRBV28; clone_size: NA; cdr3_aa: CVSGQVNTEAFF; cdr3_nt: TGTGTTAGCGGACAGGTGAACACTGAAGCTTTCTTT
d_call: NA; j_call: TRBJ1-5; v_call: TRBV5-8; clone_size: NA; cdr3_aa: CASSPNLARSGNQPQHF; cdr3_nt: TGTGCCAGCAGCCCAAACCTAGCCAGGAGTGGCAATCAGCCCCAGCATTTT
d_call: NA; j_call: TRBJ1-1; v_call: TRBV29-1; clone_size: medium-sized; cdr3_aa: CSVNGATEAFF; cdr3_nt: TGCAGCGTTAATGGGGCCACTGAAGCTTTCTTT
d_call: NA; j_call: TRBJ2-1; v_call: TRBV7-7; clone_size: NA; cdr3_aa: CASSLDQKNEQFF; cdr3_nt: TGTGCTAGCAGCTTAGACCAGAAGAATGAGCAGTTCTTC
d_call: NA; j_call: TRBJ2-1; v_call: TRBV6-2/TRBV6-3; clone_size: NA; cdr3_aa: CASSSTALANEQFF; cdr3_nt: TGTGCCAGCAGCTCTACGGCCCTAGCCAATGAGCAGTTCTTC
d_call: NA; j_call: TRBJ1-2; v_call: TRBV19; clone_size: NA; cdr3_aa: CASSIIVGGLSNYGYTF; cdr3_nt: TGTGCCAGTAGTATTATCGTTGGGGGACTCTCTAACTATGGCTACACCTTC
d_call: TRBD2; j_call: TRBJ2-7; v_call: TRBV3-1/TRBV3-2; clone_size: NA; cdr3_aa: CASSHHGTSVFCEQYF; cdr3_nt: TGTGCCAGCAGCCACCACGGGACTAGCGTTTTTTGCGAGCAGTACTTC
d_call: NA; j_call: TRBJ2-6; v_call: TRBV7-2; clone_size: NA; cdr3_aa: CASSLVAGESGANVLTF; cdr3_nt: TGTGCCAGCAGCTTAGTCGCAGGTGAATCTGGGGCCAACGTCCTGACTTTC
d_call: NA; j_call: TRBJ1-2; v_call: TRBV5-6; clone_size: NA; cdr3_aa: CASSLGTGLNYGYTF; cdr3_nt: TGTGCCAGCAGCTTGGGGACCGGACTCAACTATGGCTACACCTTC
d_call: NA; j_call: TRBJ1-2; v_call: TRBV7-2; clone_size: once; cdr3_aa: CAGPAGTF; cdr3_nt: TGTGCCGGTCCGGCAGGCACCTTC
d_call: TRBD2; j_call: TRBJ2-3; v_call: TRBV5-4; clone_size: NA; cdr3_aa: CASSRGGGEADTQYF; cdr3_nt: TGTGCCAGCAGCAGGGGCGGGGGGGAGGCAGATACGCAGTATTTT